This T cell receptor (beta chain) derives from a study of blood T cell repertoires in COVID-19. In the study overall: Some COVID-19 samples were acute and others convalescent; all came from the United States, Italy and Spain.

Original data processing: Amplification of reference gene primers provided the estimated nucleated cell counts. The repertoire was sequenced with immunoSEQ multiplex PCR; TCRdb's copy has only in-frame clones and lacks some. V, J and clone size reflect that table, while D and trimming were determined from the DNA. The table lists some 160,000 clones, approximately 80% of them singletons. The ends were cut back, 4 bases at V and 1 base at J, with 14 bases in the middle. The CDR3 has 16 amino acids. Germline assignment: CDR1 SGHKS and CDR2 YYEKEE (reference sequence). Everyone who took part was roughly 18 to 90 years old, and they came from 24 US areas. Researchers sorted participants into cohorts using their self-reported clinical history.

The chain recombines TRBV5-5 with TRBJ2-2; perhaps TRBD1 as D (6 bases). This TCR was sampled from a woman aged 60-75 years who had recovered from COVID-19. The sequenced sample was PBMCs or T cells enriched from blood (not recorded which). CDR3 residues: CASSINWGLNTGELFF. The CDR3 region has the DNA TGTGCCAGCAGCATCAATTGGGGGCTGAACACCGGGGAGCTGTTTTTT.